The entry below describes one T cell receptor beta chain. What this receptor recognizes is not known. Base quality data are lacking; no much larger clone is found one base away. This sample was included in a study of cytomegalovirus exposure and HLA in healthy donors (dated by TCRdb to the late 2010s). Notes on the research overall: According to an earlier analysis of a few hundred of the donors, 150 million to 200 million T cells yielded 117 million unique TCR beta sequences and about 280 Gb of sequence data. An early release covering roughly 600 HLA-typed donors comprised around 300 gigabases of sequencing data and approximately 85 million unique TCR sequences. Among the approximately 420 genotyped donors, about 85% belonged to the genetic ancestry cluster associated with self-reported Caucasian donors. The study aimed to test whether signatures of past pathogen exposure could be identified by cataloging public T cell receptors. The study profiled the T cell repertoires of 550 to 700 subjects by immunosequencing and related them to cytomegalovirus serostatus. Besides the first cohort of hundreds of subjects, a separate validation cohort made up of about 120 different subjects was used. To predict cytomegalovirus infection status, the study brought together high-throughput TCR immunosequencing, statistical association of individual TCRs with disease status, and machine learning. To study patterns of TCR occurrence, a later analysis re-analyzed previously published TCR beta repertoires from around 670 donors and added high-resolution HLA genotyping. In the later analysis, no new phenotypic data were used to find candidate immune exposures; instead, reliance was placed on TCR beta sequences and their occurrence across donors. An earlier analysis of 587 of the donors used high-throughput TCR beta sequencing to judge whether each TCR beta V gene segment behaved as functional or pseudogenic. Alongside the repertoire data, information on donor age, sex, ethnicity and CMV serostatus was compiled. Genome-wide SNP genotypes for about 55% of the roughly 670 donors were used in a later genetic analysis, which treated that subset as a discovery cohort. All discovery cohort repertoires had been generated using a single sequencing platform. Both class I and class II loci were covered by HLA typing, at four-digit resolution. Typing coverage varied by locus: roughly 620-640 donors for A, B, C, DRB1 and DQB1; about 520 for DQA1; nearly 610 for DPA1; under 490 for DPB1. Five DR-DQ haplotypes were handled as single units for association and clustering because linkage in the cohort was strong. Among some 410 genotyped donors of the cohort, an average of approximately 230,000 unique TCR beta nucleotide sequences were sequenced per donor, 15% to 20% of them non-productive.

Libraries came from the immunoSEQ multiplex PCR assay. A mixture of 60 forward primers for TCR Vbeta segments and 13 reverse primers for TCR Jbeta segments was used in the multiplex PCR. A multiplex PCR assay on genomic DNA amplified the CDR3 region of rearranged TCR beta genes. On the Illumina HiSeq System, the amplified TCR beta libraries were sequenced as 87-base-pair reads. From the authors' description of their analysis: In a later analysis, 70 million to 95 million unique TCR beta chains were counted across the 650 to 750 repertoires, and around 10 million of these chains were shared by at least two donors. A nearest-neighbor algorithm error-corrected the raw reads and collapsed the reads into unique sequences, merging closely related sequences to remove PCR and sequencing errors. V, D and J gene segments were assigned by aligning CDR3 sequences to IMGT reference sequences. For a sequence to be retained, at least a six-nucleotide match to both a V gene segment and a J gene segment was required. A rearrangement was called productive if the CDR3 had no stop codons and remained in frame with V and J, and every other rearrangement was called non-productive. CDR3 was defined according to IMGT convention as the region running from the second conserved V-encoded cysteine to the conserved J-encoded phenylalanine. Sequences without an unambiguous match to a single V gene segment were excluded from the earlier analysis of approximately 600 of the donors. An earlier analysis of several hundred of the donors called V segments functional above 56.7% productive rearrangements and segregating when the between-donor standard deviation exceeded 5%. To diagnose cytomegalovirus status from the catalog of TCR beta chain sequences, a statistical classification framework was built. In a later analysis, V and J genes were assigned by comparing TCR nucleotide sequences against IMGT/GENE-DB human TR gene sequences. A later analysis assigned CDR3 sequences and most-parsimonious VDJ recombination scenarios with the TCRdist pipeline. In a later analysis, every TCR beta chain was defined by the combination of its CDR3 amino acid sequence and its V-gene family, and reads without a unique V-gene family were dropped. To address suspected cross-contamination and a sequencing artifact, a later analysis removed several hundred highly shared, low-generation-probability nucleotide sequences. In a later analysis, a clonal expansion index for each public chain was calculated from normalized within-repertoire ranks of inferred template counts. Generation probabilities in a later analysis came from a VDJ recombination model fitted to out-of-frame rearrangements, and those results were checked against IGoR. In a later analysis, TCR-TCR, TCR-HLA and TCR-CMV co-occurrence was scored with hypergeometric tests, and a repertoire-size bias correction was applied to TCR pairs. In a later analysis, false discovery rates were estimated by permuting HLA or CMV assignments 20 times. A later analysis grouped co-occurring TCRs with DBSCAN, adding TCRdist sequence similarity when clustering within HLA-allele-positive subsets. Repertoires with fewer than 30,000 or more than 120,000 public chains, plus five repertoires with anomalous nucleotide sharing, were excluded from co-occurrence clustering. In its TCRdb copy, this immuneACCESS table keeps in-frame sequences only and misses some clones. Where compared with another copy, unresolved V genes explain less than half of these, and the others have no known cause. Clone size and the V and J calls come from that table; the DNA yielded D and trimming. A total of fewer than 150,000 clones appear in this sample, 80% of them only once. The ten largest make up roughly 2% of the sample.

The germline V and J ends show losses of 5 bases and 2 bases respectively, and no gene match explains 2 bases of the junction. The CDR3 sequence holds 14 residues, the cysteine and phenylalanine included. Of the read, only the CDR3 DNA is kept; its 42 bases are in frame from base 1. As encoded in the germline V gene, CDR1 is SGHRS while CDR2 is YFSETQ. Study-wide findings and limitations: It was suggested by the authors that the approach could potentially be generalized to other disease states and immunological phenotypes. Across donors, most TCR sequences were observed very rarely, whereas some public TCRs were present in many individuals. The presence/absence analyses assumed that sequencing depth was roughly uniform across donors, and that assumption may not be true. A later genetic analysis reported fewer N-insertions in productive TCRs among donors in an Asian-associated ancestry cluster than the roughly 700-donor mean. Several of the top co-occurrence clusters appeared to be linked to parvovirus B19, influenza, CMV and Epstein-Barr virus, according to a later analysis. Most CMV-associated TCR beta chains appeared to be HLA-restricted in a later analysis, and the HLA associations seemed to be driven largely by CMV exposure. Broadly in line with IMGT annotations, most TCR beta V segments showed up in productive rearrangements about 87% or about 30% of the time in an earlier analysis of several hundred of the donors. In this cohort, only TCR beta chains were sequenced, and detectable features were limited by the absence of alpha or paired-chain data. The only immune exposure information available for the cohort was CMV serostatus. Because counts were too low, seventeen rarely observed V segments, including chromosome 9 orphons, were excluded from the earlier analysis of 587 of the donors. In both the original and validation cohorts, the classifier was reported to diagnose cytomegalovirus status with high specificity and sensitivity. In vitro tests confirmed that a few of the cytomegalovirus-associated TCR beta chains recognize cytomegalovirus antigens. A later analysis associated about 17,000 TCR beta sequences with specific HLA alleles at a false discovery rate of 0.05. A further reported finding was that TCR beta sequences accurately predicted the HLA-A and HLA-B alleles for most subjects in the first cohort. Linkage disequilibrium might explain the correlated functional status among segregating V segments, but an unknown experimental factor could not be ruled out. A later analysis found that TCR association rates varied across HLA loci, with DRB1 alleles showing the most associated TCRs and HLA-C alleles the fewest. A cluster of highly shared sequence variants was judged likely to be a technical artifact of the sequencing pipeline. In the study, approximately 150 TCR beta chains were listed as associated with cytomegalovirus. In a later analysis, HLA-associated TCR beta chains showed more clonal expansion and lower generation probabilities than non-associated chains that were equally common. The 87-base-pair reads could not distinguish some IMGT-functional V segments, including TRBV6-2 and TRBV6-3, so those segments were excluded. Because HLA typing was unavailable for some donors at each locus, only the typed subset was used in association tests. Strong co-occurrence of HLA alleles, especially DR and DQ, made assigning TCR associations to individual alleles difficult. In a later genetic analysis, a missense DCLRE1C variant was associated with V-gene and J-gene trimming of TCR beta chains, and the association was replicated in an independent cohort.

The cohort consisted of 600 to 750 healthy bone marrow donors. Cohort members were all nominally healthy when sampled, although unrecorded immune exposures were likely present. The donor tested CMV seronegative and was one of the 352 seronegative cohort members. Every donor gave a peripheral blood sample, and the peripheral blood mononuclear cells from that sample were used for TCR beta sequencing. The Qiagen DNeasy Blood Extraction Kit was used to extract genomic DNA from the blood cell samples. The clonotype was recovered from a man younger than 45 in good health and CMV-seronegative. The sample was PBMCs. The chain uses TRBV5-1 and TRBJ1-3; TRBD1 matches 9 bases in the middle. The bases read TGCGCCAGCAGTTGGACAGGGGCTGGAAACACCATATATTTT. This is translated as CASSWTGAGNTIYF.